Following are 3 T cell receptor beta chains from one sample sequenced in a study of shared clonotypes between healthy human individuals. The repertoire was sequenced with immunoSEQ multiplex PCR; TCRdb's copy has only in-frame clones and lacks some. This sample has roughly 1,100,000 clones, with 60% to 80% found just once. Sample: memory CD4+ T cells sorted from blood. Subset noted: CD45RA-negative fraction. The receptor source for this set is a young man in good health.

The CDR3 bases are TGTGCCAGCAGCTTCGACAGGGTTACGCAGTATTTT. Protein sequence: CASSFDRVTQYF. The V gene is TRBV7-2, the J gene TRBJ2-3, with TRBD1 identical over 7 bases. CDR3 length: 12 residues. After removal of 3 bases from V and 8 bases from J, the junction contained 2 bases not matched to a gene. CDR1 and CDR2 (germline): SGHTA, FQGNSA.

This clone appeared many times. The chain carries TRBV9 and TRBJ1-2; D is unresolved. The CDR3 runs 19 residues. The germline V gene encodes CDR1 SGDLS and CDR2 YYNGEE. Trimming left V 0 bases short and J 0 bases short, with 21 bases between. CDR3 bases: TGTGCCAGCAGCGTAGCTACTTGGTGGCAGGAAGACGCTAACTATGGCTACACCTTC. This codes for CASSVATWWQEDANYGYTF.

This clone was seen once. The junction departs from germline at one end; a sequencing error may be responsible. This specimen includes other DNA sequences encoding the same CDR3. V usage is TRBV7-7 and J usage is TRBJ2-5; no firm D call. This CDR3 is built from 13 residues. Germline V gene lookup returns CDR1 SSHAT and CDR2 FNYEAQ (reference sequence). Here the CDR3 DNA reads TGTGCTAGCAGCCCAGGAGTTCAAGAGACCCAGTACTTC. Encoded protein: CASSPGVQETQYF.